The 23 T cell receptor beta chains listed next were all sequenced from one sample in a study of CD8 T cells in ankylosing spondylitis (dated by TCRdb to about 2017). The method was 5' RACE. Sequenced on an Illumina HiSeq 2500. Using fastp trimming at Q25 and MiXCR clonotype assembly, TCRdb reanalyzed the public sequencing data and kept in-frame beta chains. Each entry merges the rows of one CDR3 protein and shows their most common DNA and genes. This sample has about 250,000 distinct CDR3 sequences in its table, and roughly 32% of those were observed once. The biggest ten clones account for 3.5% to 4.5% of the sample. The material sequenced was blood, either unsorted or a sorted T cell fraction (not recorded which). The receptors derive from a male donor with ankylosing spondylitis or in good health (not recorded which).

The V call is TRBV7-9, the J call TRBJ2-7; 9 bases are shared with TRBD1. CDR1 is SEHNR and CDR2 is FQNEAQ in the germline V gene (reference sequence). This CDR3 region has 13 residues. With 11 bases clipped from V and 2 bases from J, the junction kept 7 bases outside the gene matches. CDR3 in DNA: TGTGCCGTTAGGGACAGGGCTACCTACGAGCAGTACTTC. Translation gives CAVRDRATYEQYF. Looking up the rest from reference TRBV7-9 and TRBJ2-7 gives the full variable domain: DTGVSQNPRHKITKRGQNVTFRCDPISEHNRLYWYRQTLGQGPEFLTYFQNEAQLEKSRLLSDRFSAERPKGSFSTLEIQRTEQGDSAMYLCAVRDRATYEQYFGPGTRLTVT.

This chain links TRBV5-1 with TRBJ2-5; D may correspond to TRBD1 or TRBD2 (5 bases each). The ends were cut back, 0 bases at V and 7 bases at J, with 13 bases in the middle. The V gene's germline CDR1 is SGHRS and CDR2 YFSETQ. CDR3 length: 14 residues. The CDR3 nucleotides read TGCGCCAGCAGCTTGGATCCCCGGGACGGGACCCAGTACTTC. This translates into CASSLDPRDGTQYF.

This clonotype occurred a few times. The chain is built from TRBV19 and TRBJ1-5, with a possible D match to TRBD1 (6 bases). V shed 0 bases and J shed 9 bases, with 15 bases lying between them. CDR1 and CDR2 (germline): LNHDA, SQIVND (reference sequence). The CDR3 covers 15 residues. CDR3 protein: CASSIEGRGGLPQHF. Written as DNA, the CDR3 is TGTGCCAGTAGTATAGAGGGCAGGGGAGGACTGCCCCAGCATTTT.

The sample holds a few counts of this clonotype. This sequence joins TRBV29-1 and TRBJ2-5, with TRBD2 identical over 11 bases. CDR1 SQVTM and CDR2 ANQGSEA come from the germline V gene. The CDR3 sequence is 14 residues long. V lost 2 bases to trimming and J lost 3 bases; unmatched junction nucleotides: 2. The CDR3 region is CSVELAGGKETQYF. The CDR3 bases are TGCAGCGTTGAACTAGCGGGGGGCAAAGAGACCCAGTACTTC.

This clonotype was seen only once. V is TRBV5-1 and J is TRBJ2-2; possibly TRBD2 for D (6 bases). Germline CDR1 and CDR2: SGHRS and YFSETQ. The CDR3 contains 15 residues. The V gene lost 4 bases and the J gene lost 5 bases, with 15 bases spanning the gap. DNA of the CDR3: TGCGCCAGCAGCCCGGGACTCAAGGGGACCGGGGAGCTGTTTTTT. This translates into CASSPGLKGTGELFF.

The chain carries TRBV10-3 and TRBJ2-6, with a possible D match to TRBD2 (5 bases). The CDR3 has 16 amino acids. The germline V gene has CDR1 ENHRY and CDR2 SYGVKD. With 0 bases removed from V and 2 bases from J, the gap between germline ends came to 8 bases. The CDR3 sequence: CAISESLGAGANVLTF. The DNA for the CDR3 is TGTGCCATCAGTGAGTCGCTCGGGGCTGGGGCCAACGTCCTGACTTTC.

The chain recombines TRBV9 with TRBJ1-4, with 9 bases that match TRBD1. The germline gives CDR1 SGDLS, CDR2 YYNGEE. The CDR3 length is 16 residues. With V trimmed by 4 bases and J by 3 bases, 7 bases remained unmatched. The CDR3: CASSLQGARANEKLFF. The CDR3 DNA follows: TGTGCCAGCAGCTTACAGGGGGCGCGTGCTAATGAAAAACTGTTTTTT. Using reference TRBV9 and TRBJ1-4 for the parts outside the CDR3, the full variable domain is DSGVTQTPKHLITATGQRVTLRCSPRSGDLSVYWYQQSLDQGLQFLIQYYNGEERAKGNILERFSAQQFPDLHSELNLSSLELGDSALYFCASSLQGARANEKLFFGSGTQLSVL.

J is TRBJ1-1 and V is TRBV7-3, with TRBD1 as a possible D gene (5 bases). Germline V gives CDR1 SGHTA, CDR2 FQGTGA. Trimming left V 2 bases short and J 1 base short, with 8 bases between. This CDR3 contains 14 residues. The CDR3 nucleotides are TGTGCCAGCAGCTTAGGGGCAGAGAACACTGAAGCTTTCTTT. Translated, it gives CASSLGAENTEAFF.

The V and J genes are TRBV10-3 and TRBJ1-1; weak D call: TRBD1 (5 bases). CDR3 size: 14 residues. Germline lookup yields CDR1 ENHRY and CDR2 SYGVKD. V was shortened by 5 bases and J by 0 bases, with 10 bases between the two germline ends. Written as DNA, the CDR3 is TGTGCCATCAGTCCGGGACGTTTGAACACTGAAGCTTTCTTT. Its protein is CAISPGRLNTEAFF.

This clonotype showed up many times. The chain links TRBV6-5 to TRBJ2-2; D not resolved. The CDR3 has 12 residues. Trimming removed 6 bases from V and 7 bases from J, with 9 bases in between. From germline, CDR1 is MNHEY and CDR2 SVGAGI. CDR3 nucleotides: TGTGCCAGCAGGGCGTACGGCGGGGAGCTGTTTTTT. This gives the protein CASRAYGGELFF.

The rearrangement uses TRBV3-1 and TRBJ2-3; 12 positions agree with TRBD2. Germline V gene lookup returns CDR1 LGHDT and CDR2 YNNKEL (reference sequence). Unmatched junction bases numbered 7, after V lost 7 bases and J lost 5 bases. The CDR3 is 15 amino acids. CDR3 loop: CASTPRTSGVDTQYF. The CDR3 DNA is TGTGCCAGCACCCCCCGGACTAGCGGGGTAGATACGCAGTATTTT.

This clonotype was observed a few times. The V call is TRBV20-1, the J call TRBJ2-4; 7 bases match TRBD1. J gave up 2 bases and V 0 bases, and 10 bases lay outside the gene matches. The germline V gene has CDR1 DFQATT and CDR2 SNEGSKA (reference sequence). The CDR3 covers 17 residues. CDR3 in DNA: TGCAGTGCTAGAGACCCGACAGGGATGGACACCAAAAACATTCAGTACTTC. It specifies CSARDPTGMDTKNIQYF.

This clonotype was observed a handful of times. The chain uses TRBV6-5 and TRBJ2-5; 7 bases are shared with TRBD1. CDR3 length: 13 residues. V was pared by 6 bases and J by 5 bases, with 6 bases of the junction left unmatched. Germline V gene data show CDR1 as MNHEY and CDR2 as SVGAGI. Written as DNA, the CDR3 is TGTGCCAGCAGATACAGGGGTGGGGAGACCCAGTACTTC. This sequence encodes CASRYRGGETQYF.

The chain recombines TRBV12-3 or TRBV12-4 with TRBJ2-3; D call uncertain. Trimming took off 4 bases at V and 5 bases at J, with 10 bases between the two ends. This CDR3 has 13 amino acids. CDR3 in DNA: TGTGCCAGCAGTTATAATTCTGGAGATACGCAGTATTTT. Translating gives CASSYNSGDTQYF.

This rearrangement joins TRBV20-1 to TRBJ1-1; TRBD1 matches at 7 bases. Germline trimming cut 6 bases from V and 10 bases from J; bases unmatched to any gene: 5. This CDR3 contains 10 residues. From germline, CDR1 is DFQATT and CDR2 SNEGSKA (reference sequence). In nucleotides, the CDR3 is TGCAGTGCCCTCACAGGGGCAGCTTTCTTT. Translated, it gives CSALTGAAFF.

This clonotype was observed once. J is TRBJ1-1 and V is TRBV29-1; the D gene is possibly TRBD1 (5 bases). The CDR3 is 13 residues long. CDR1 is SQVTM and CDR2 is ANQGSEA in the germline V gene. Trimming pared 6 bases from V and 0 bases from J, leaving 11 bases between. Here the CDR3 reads CSVGGVLNTEAFF. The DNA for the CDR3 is TGCAGCGTGGGGGGGGTCCTGAACACTGAAGCTTTCTTT.

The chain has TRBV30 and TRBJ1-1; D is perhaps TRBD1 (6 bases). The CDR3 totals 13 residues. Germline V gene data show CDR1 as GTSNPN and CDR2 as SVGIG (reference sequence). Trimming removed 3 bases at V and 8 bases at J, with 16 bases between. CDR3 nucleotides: TGTGCCTGGAGACTGGCAGGGGATGTGGAAGCTTTCTTT. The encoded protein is CAWRLAGDVEAFF.

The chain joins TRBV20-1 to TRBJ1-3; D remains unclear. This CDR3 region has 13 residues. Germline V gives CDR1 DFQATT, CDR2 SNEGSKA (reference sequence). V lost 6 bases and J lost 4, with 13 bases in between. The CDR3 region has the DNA TGCAGTGCCGGCGGGTATTCAGGAAACACCATATATTTT. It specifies CSAGGYSGNTIYF.

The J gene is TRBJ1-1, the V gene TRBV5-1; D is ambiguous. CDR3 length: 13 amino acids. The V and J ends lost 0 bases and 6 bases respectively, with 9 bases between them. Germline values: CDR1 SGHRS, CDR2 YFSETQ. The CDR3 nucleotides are TGCGCCAGCAGCTTGGAGTCAGGCGCTGAAGCTTTCTTT. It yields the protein CASSLESGAEAFF.

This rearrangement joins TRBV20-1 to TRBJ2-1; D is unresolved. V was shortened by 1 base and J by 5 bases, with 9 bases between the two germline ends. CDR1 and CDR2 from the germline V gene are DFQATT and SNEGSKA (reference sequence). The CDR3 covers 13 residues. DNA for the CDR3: TGCAGTGCTAGAGTGCCGAGAGACAATGAGCAGTTCTTC. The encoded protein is CSARVPRDNEQFF.

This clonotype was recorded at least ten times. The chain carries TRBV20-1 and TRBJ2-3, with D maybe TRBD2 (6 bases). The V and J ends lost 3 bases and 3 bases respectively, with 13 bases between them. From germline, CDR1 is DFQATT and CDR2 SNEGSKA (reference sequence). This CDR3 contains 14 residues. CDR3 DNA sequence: TGCAGTGCTAGCCGGGGGAGAGGGACAGATACGCAGTATTTT. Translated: CSASRGRGTDTQYF.

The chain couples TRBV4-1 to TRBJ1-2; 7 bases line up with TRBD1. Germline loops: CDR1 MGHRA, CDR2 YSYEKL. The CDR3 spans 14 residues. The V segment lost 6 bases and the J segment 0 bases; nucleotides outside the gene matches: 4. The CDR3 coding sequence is TGCGCCAGCAGACAGGGGACAGCTAACTATGGCTACACCTTC. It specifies CASRQGTANYGYTF.

The CDR3 here is CSVLEGPGGSQYF. In DNA, the CDR3 is TGCAGCGTCCTTGAAGGACCCGGGGGGTCCCAGTACTTC. The rearrangement uses TRBV29-1 and TRBJ2-5; 7 bases are a match to TRBD2. Germline values: CDR1 SQVTM, CDR2 ANQGSEA. The V gene end was trimmed by 6 bases and the J gene end by 9 bases; junction bases not matched to a gene: 13. The length of the CDR3 is 13 residues.